The T cell receptor (beta chain) under discussion was sequenced for a study of identical twins. Regarding the study as a whole: Insertions ran lower in abundant cord blood beta clonotypes, though not in memory repertoires.

TCRdb reprocessed the 5' RACE reads via MiXCR and lists one record per CDR3 protein. The sample shows 400,000 to 650,000 distinct CDR3 sequences, under 25% of them seen only once. Trimming took 0 bases from V and 5 from J; bases not matched to a gene: 5. The CDR3 consists of 15 residues. Germline lookup yields CDR1 SGHRS and CDR2 YFSETQ. Points on this clonotype: No antigen is known for it.

These data also featured in a second study, about T cells expressing NK-cell markers. This second study notes: Among eight sequenced donors, seven carried HCMV seropositivity while one was seronegative. Sorting was restricted to alpha-beta TCR T cells by an anti-gamma-delta TCR antibody in several experiments. Whether expanded NKG2C+ T cell clones recognized HCMV stayed uncertain.

The TCR sequence derives from a woman aged 18-35 years in good health. The chain recombines TRBV5-1 with TRBJ2-1; 7 bases line up with TRBD2. Sequenced material: CD4+ T cells sorted from blood. CDR3 nucleotides: TGCGCCAGCAGCTTGGGCGGGGGAGCCCACAATGAGCAGTTCTTC. Protein product: CASSLGGGAHNEQFF.